One and the same sample provided the 23 T cell receptor beta chains below, sequenced in a study of blood T cell repertoires in COVID-19. The assay was immunoSEQ multiplex PCR, and TCRdb's table has in-frame clones only and misses some. The repertoire includes 150,000 to 180,000 clones, under 95% of them detected once, and approximately 0.59% sits in the top ten. The sample taken for sequencing was peripheral blood. Receptors originate from a man aged 50-60 years with acute or convalescent COVID-19.

The chain carries TRBV10-2 and TRBJ2-7; D is possibly TRBD2 (5 bases). This CDR3 spans 13 amino acids. V lost 8 bases, J lost 3 bases, and 14 bases lay in between. Germline loops: CDR1 WSHSY, CDR2 SAAADI. CDR3 sequence (DNA): TGCGCCAGCCTAGACGCGGGCGGCTACGAGCAGTACTTC. Its protein product is CASLDAGGYEQYF.

V is TRBV9 and J is TRBJ2-1; 11 bases align to TRBD2. Trimming removed 0 bases from V and 5 bases from J; junction bases left unmatched: 4. CDR3 length: 16 residues. Germline loops: CDR1 SGDLS, CDR2 YYNGEE. CDR3 nucleotides: TGTGCCAGCAGCGTAGCCCCGACTAGCGGGAACAATGAGCAGTTCTTC. The encoded protein is CASSVAPTSGNNEQFF.

The chain carries TRBV2 and TRBJ2-7, with 9 bases matching TRBD1. This CDR3 comprises 13 residues. V dropped 6 bases and J dropped 4; count of bases not matched to a gene: 4. Germline lookup yields CDR1 SNHLY and CDR2 FYNNEI. The CDR3 DNA sequence: TGTGCCAGCAGAGCCGGGACAGGGTACGAGCAGTACTTC. Protein sequence: CASRAGTGYEQYF.

The V gene is TRBV3-1 (or the pseudogene TRBV3-2), the J gene TRBJ2-7; 7 nucleotides align to TRBD2. Germline CDR1 and CDR2: LGHDT and YNNKEL (reference sequence). J gave up 9 bases and V 4 bases, and 12 bases lay outside the gene matches. This CDR3 contains 14 residues. Here the CDR3 reads CASSPEASGGGQYF. The CDR3 bases are TGTGCCAGCAGCCCTGAGGCTAGCGGAGGAGGGCAGTACTTC.

The V call is TRBV19, the J call TRBJ2-2; D perhaps matches TRBD1 (6 bases). The V end was cut by 10 bases, the J end by 1 base, with 13 bases between. Germline V gene data show CDR1 as LNHDA and CDR2 as SQIVND (reference sequence). The CDR3 totals 14 residues. CDR3 sequence: CATLGQMNTGELFF. The CDR3 coding sequence is TGTGCCACCTTAGGACAGATGAACACCGGGGAGCTGTTTTTT.

This clone was detected only once. The chain combines TRBV5-1 with TRBJ2-3; D might be TRBD1 (6 bases). The CDR3 totals 13 residues. Germline assignment: CDR1 SGHRS and CDR2 YFSETQ. Trimming took 7 bases from V and 0 from J, leaving 9 bases between them. CDR3 DNA sequence: TGCGCCAGCGGGGGCGGGAGCACAGATACGCAGTATTTT. Translation: CASGGGSTDTQYF.

V usage is TRBV9 and J usage is TRBJ2-1, with 9 bases identical to TRBD2. V dropped 4 bases and J dropped 2; count of bases not matched to a gene: 4. This CDR3 has 15 residues. The germline V gene has CDR1 SGDLS and CDR2 YYNGEE. CDR3: CASSFSGSAYNEQFF. CDR3 nucleotide sequence: TGTGCCAGCAGCTTTAGCGGGAGTGCCTACAATGAGCAGTTCTTC.

V gene TRBV7-9 combines with J gene TRBJ2-3; D call uncertain. The CDR3 consists of 14 residues. Germline CDR1 SEHNR, CDR2 FQNEAQ (reference sequence). V was clipped by 5 bases and J by 0 bases, with 9 bases between them. CDR3 DNA sequence: TGTGCCAGCAGCCCTACCGTCAGCACAGATACGCAGTATTTT. Its protein is CASSPTVSTDTQYF.

This chain connects TRBV14 to TRBJ1-1, with a tentative D call TRBD1 (6 bases). V was cut by 3 bases and J by 1 base, with 12 bases left in between. The CDR3 runs to 15 residues. Germline V lookup: CDR1 SGHDN, CDR2 FVKESK. In DNA form, the CDR3 reads TGTGCCAGCAGCCATGAGCGGGGGGCGAACACTGAAGCTTTCTTT. It yields the protein CASSHERGANTEAFF.

This clone was recorded a few times. Other DNA sequences in the sample encode the same CDR3. This sequence joins TRBV11-2 and TRBJ1-6; D gene ambiguous. The CDR3 covers 12 residues. V was cut by 5 bases and J by 7 bases, with 6 bases left in between. In germline, CDR1 is SGHAT, CDR2 FQNNGV. CDR3 in amino acids: CASSRENSPLHF. CDR3 coding DNA: TGTGCCAGCAGCCGGGAGAATTCACCCCTCCACTTT. Drawing the rest from reference TRBV11-2 and TRBJ1-6, the complete variable domain is EAGVAQSPRYKIIEKRQSVAFWCNPISGHATLYWYQQILGQGPKLLIQFQNNGVVDDSQLPKDRFSAERLKGVDSTLKIQPAKLEDSAVYLCASSRENSPLHFGNGTRLTVT.

The chain is built from TRBV7-3 and TRBJ2-1, with D perhaps matching TRBD1 (6 bases). This CDR3 is 12 amino acids long. Trimming stripped 3 bases from V and 9 bases from J, with 9 bases between. Germline loops: CDR1 SGHTA, CDR2 FQGTGA. The CDR3 region is CASSFGGTEQFF. In nucleotides, the CDR3 is TGTGCCAGCAGCTTTGGGGGCACTGAGCAGTTCTTC.

The chain is built from TRBV5-4 and TRBJ2-5; 7 bases line up with TRBD1. The CDR3 has 15 residues. V lost 4 bases to trimming and J lost 0 bases; unmatched junction nucleotides: 6. CDR1 SGHNT and CDR2 YYREEE come from the germline V gene (reference sequence). CDR3 nucleotides: TGTGCCAGCAGCGCGACGACAGGGTACCAAGAGACCCAGTACTTC. Translation: CASSATTGYQETQYF. Based on the CDR3 plus reference TRBV5-4 and TRBJ2-5, the full variable domain is ETGVTQSPTHLIKTRGQQVTLRCSSQSGHNTVSWYQQALGQGPQFIFQYYREEENGRGNFPPRFSGLQFPNYSSELNVNALELDDSALYLCASSATTGYQETQYFGPGTRLLVL.

The chain links TRBV19 to TRBJ1-2; 8 bases line up with TRBD1. The germline V gene has CDR1 LNHDA and CDR2 SQIVND (reference sequence). This CDR3 comprises 14 residues. Germline trimming cut 6 bases from V and 2 bases from J; bases unmatched to any gene: 5. CDR3 in amino acids: CASRIWTGNYGYTF. The CDR3 nucleotides read TGTGCCAGTAGAATCTGGACAGGGAACTATGGCTACACCTTC.

This clone has only one observation. The V and J genes are TRBV6-2 or TRBV6-3 and TRBJ2-6; tentative D call: TRBD2 (6 bases). V was shortened by 1 base and J by 2 bases, with 9 bases between the two germline ends. This CDR3 is 16 amino acids long. The germline CDR1 and CDR2 sequences are MNHEY and SVGEGT. The CDR3 spells CASSYFGGTGANVLTF. DNA of the CDR3: TGTGCCAGCAGTTACTTCGGGGGAACTGGGGCCAACGTCCTGACTTTC.

J is TRBJ1-2 and V is TRBV7-2; 10 bases are a match to TRBD1. The CDR3 covers 16 residues. With 5 bases clipped from V and 2 bases from J, the junction kept 8 bases outside the gene matches. Germline V CDR1 and CDR2: SGHTA, FQGNSA. CDR3 protein: CASSLGQGGWNYGYTF. Here the CDR3 DNA reads TGTGCCAGCAGCCTAGGACAGGGGGGCTGGAACTATGGCTACACCTTC.

The chain links TRBV4-1 to TRBJ1-4; D might be TRBD1 (6 bases). Germline CDR1 is MGHRA and CDR2 is YSYEKL. V shed 1 base and J shed 0 bases, with 12 bases lying between them. CDR3 size: 17 residues. The CDR3, as DNA: TGCGCCAGCAGCCAAGCCCGGGGGGCCCCAACTAATGAAAAACTGTTTTTT. Protein product: CASSQARGAPTNEKLFF.

The rearrangement links TRBV7-8 to TRBJ1-2, with TRBD1 matching over 7 bases. The CDR3 has 15 residues. Germline CDR1 is SGHVS and CDR2 is FQNEAQ. The ends lost 1 base at V and 2 bases at J; junction bases unmatched: 4. In nucleotides, the CDR3 is TGTGCCAGCAGCTTAGAATGGGGACAGAACTATGGCTACACCTTC. The encoded protein is CASSLEWGQNYGYTF.

The chain uses TRBV7-8 and TRBJ2-7; 9 nucleotides match TRBD1. V shed 5 bases and J 2 bases; nucleotides not matched to a gene: 7. Germline CDR1 is SGHVS and CDR2 is FQNEAQ. The CDR3 extends over 15 amino acids. CDR3 sequence reads: CASSLGTGKTYEQYF. The DNA of the CDR3 is TGTGCCAGCAGCCTGGGGACAGGGAAAACCTACGAGCAGTACTTC.

V usage is TRBV9 and J usage is TRBJ1-1; D is perhaps TRBD1 (5 bases). The V and J ends lost 4 bases and 3 bases respectively, with 10 bases between them. This CDR3 is 13 amino acids long. Germline CDR1 reads SGDLS; CDR2 reads YYNGEE. The CDR3 reads CASSSGPDTEAFF. The CDR3, as DNA: TGTGCCAGCAGCTCAGGGCCTGACACTGAAGCTTTCTTT.

This chain links TRBV5-1 with TRBJ2-4; tentative D call: TRBD1 (6 bases). The germline V gene encodes CDR1 SGHRS and CDR2 YFSETQ. The CDR3 contains 14 residues. V lost 5 bases to trimming and J lost 1 base, with 10 bases between them. The CDR3 bases are TGCGCCAGCAGTGCTAGGGGGGCCAAAAACATTCAGTACTTC. Translating gives CASSARGAKNIQYF.

This clone came up once. CDR3 residues: CASSPPAGSGNTIYF. The DNA of the CDR3 is TGTGCCAGCTCACCACCAGCAGGGTCTGGAAACACCATATATTTT. The chain is built from TRBV18 and TRBJ1-3, with a tentative D call TRBD1 (5 bases). CDR3 length: 15 amino acids. Germline CDR1 is KGHSH and CDR2 is LQKENI. V dropped 0 bases and J dropped 1 base, with 7 bases sitting between them.

The chain combines TRBV7-2 with TRBJ2-5, with 7 bases aligning to TRBD2. Germline lookup yields CDR1 SGHTA and CDR2 FQGNSA. The CDR3 extends over 15 amino acids. The ends lost 1 base at V and 1 base at J; junction bases unmatched: 3. The DNA of the CDR3 is TGTGCCAGCAGCTTAGTGGCTAGCGGCCAAGAGACCCAGTACTTC. Amino acid sequence: CASSLVASGQETQYF.

The chain uses TRBV30 and TRBJ2-1; D is perhaps TRBD2 (5 bases). Germline CDR1 reads GTSNPN; CDR2 reads SVGIG (reference sequence). The ends were cut back, 4 bases at V and 0 bases at J, with 10 bases in the middle. The CDR3 runs 14 residues. CDR3 protein: CAWNVGSSYNEQFF. CDR3 DNA: TGTGCCTGGAACGTGGGGAGCTCCTACAATGAGCAGTTCTTC.